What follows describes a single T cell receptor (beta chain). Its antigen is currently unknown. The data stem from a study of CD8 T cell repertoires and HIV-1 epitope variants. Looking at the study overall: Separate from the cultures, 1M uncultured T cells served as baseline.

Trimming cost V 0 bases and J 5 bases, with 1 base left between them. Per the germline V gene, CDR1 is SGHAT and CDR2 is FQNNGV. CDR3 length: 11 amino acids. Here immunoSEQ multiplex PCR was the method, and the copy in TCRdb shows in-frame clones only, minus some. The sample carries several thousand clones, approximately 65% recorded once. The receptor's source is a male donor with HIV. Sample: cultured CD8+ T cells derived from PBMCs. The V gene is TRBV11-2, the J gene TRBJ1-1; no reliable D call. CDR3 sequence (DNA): TGTGCCAGCAGCTTAGATACTGAAGCTTTCTTT. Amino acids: CASSLDTEAFF.